These 14 T cell receptor beta chains came from one sample sequenced in a study of blood T cell repertoires in COVID-19. Some clones are missing from TCRdb's copy, which holds only in-frame ones; the method was immunoSEQ multiplex PCR. The table has 110,000 to 150,000 clones, approximately 90% seen once; the top ten hold less than 3%. The sequenced material came from peripheral blood. The receptors come from a man in his 60s with active or convalescent COVID-19.

The V gene is TRBV19, the J gene TRBJ2-3, with D perhaps TRBD2 (7 bases). V lost 7 bases and J 6 bases, leaving 14 bases between the germline ends. CDR1 and CDR2 from the germline V gene are LNHDA and SQIVND (reference sequence). This CDR3 comprises 13 residues. The CDR3 loop reads CASKEGGPDTQYF. The CDR3 nucleotides read TGTGCCAGTAAGGAGGGGGGGCCTGATACGCAGTATTTT.

This rearrangement joins TRBV19 to TRBJ1-2, with D possibly TRBD1 on 5 matching bases. The V gene's germline CDR1 is LNHDA and CDR2 SQIVND (reference sequence). The V and J ends lost 5 bases and 7 bases respectively, with 20 bases between them. The CDR3 length is 15 residues. CDR3 sequence (DNA): TGTGCCAGTAGTCCCCTCGGGGGGAATTCGGGTGGCTACACCTTC. It is translated as CASSPLGGNSGGYTF. The complete variable domain, with remaining parts taken from reference TRBV19 and TRBJ1-2, reads DGGITQSPKYLFRKEGQNVTLSCEQNLNHDAMYWYRQDPGQGLRLIYYSQIVNDFQKGDIAEGYSVSREKKESFPLTVTSAQKNPTAFYLCASSPLGGNSGGYTFGSGTRLTVV.

The CDR3 here is CASGREAQETQYF. For the CDR3, the DNA is TGTGCCTCAGGGCGGGAGGCCCAAGAGACCCAGTACTTC. The V gene is TRBV2, the J gene TRBJ2-5; 8 bases map to TRBD2. V lost 11 bases, J lost 1 base, and 6 bases stayed unmatched. The CDR3 runs 13 residues. In germline, CDR1 is SNHLY, CDR2 FYNNEI.

J is TRBJ2-7 and V is TRBV6-5, with a weak D call TRBD1 (5 bases). This CDR3 has 14 residues. Trimming stripped 0 bases from V and 3 bases from J, with 9 bases between. Germline-derived CDR1 and CDR2 are MNHEY and SVGAGI. CDR3 bases: TGTGCCAGCAGTTACTCACAGGCGCTCTACGAGCAGTACTTC. This gives the protein CASSYSQALYEQYF.

This chain's CDR3 is CASSFNYLRDYEQYF. CDR3 in DNA: TGTGCCAGCAGCTTTAATTACCTCCGGGACTACGAGCAGTACTTC. The chain links TRBV11-2 to TRBJ2-7, with a weak D call TRBD2 (5 bases). Germline V gives CDR1 SGHAT, CDR2 FQNNGV. There are 15 residues in the CDR3. The ends were cut back, 3 bases at V and 3 bases at J, with 15 bases in the middle.

The CDR3 protein is CATSGTDSQKLFF. The CDR3 DNA reads as TGTGCCACCAGTGGTACGGACTCCCAAAAACTGTTTTTT. V and J are TRBV24-1 and TRBJ1-4; unclear D gene. Deletions cut 5 bases from V and 9 bases from J, with 12 bases between. This CDR3 has 13 residues. Germline values: CDR1 KGHDR, CDR2 SFDVKD.

The J gene is TRBJ2-3, the V gene TRBV4-2, with 10 nucleotides matching TRBD2. After removal of 1 base from V and 9 bases from J, the junction contained 13 bases not matched to a gene. CDR3 length: 17 amino acids. Germline assignment: CDR1 LGHNA and CDR2 YNFKEQ. In DNA form, the CDR3 reads TGTGCCAGCAGCCAAGCCGAACTAGCGGGGTCCGCGGGGACGCAGTATTTT. It is translated as CASSQAELAGSAGTQYF.

The chain couples TRBV28 to TRBJ1-1; weak D call: TRBD1 (6 bases). Trimming cost V 8 bases and J 7 bases, with 14 bases left between them. The length of the CDR3 is 12 residues. The germline CDR1 and CDR2 sequences are MDHEN and SYDVKM. DNA for the CDR3: TGTGCCAGCTCAGGGGACCCTTATGAAGCTTTCTTT. Its protein product is CASSGDPYEAFF.

This clone was detected only a few times. V usage is TRBV3-1 (or the pseudogene TRBV3-2) and J usage is TRBJ1-6; perhaps TRBD1 as D (6 bases). The germline CDR1 and CDR2 sequences are LGHDT and YNNKEL (reference sequence). V gave up 4 bases and J gave up 9 bases, with 19 bases separating them. The CDR3 is made up of 16 amino acids. CDR3 protein: CASSPNWPPGASPLHF. The CDR3 DNA follows: TGTGCCAGCAGCCCCAATTGGCCCCCAGGGGCTTCACCCCTCCACTTT.

The chain recombines TRBV27 with TRBJ1-1, with D unresolved. In germline, CDR1 is MNHEY, CDR2 SMNVEV (reference sequence). Trimming left V 1 base short and J 1 base short, with 4 bases between. This CDR3 spans 13 amino acids. Here the CDR3 DNA reads TGTGCCAGCAGTTTATATAGGAACACTGAAGCTTTCTTT. Amino acids: CASSLYRNTEAFF.

This CDR3 reads CASSQQGREKLFF. The CDR3 coding sequence is TGCGCCAGCAGCCAACAGGGGCGGGAAAAACTGTTTTTT. J is TRBJ1-4 and V is TRBV5-1, with 7 bases aligning to TRBD1. V gave up 4 bases and J gave up 8 bases; unmatched junction bases: 5. The V gene's germline CDR1 is SGHRS and CDR2 YFSETQ. The CDR3 is made up of 13 amino acids.

The chain links TRBV6-4 to TRBJ2-3, with D possibly matching TRBD2 (5 bases). Trimming took off 4 bases at V and 0 bases at J, with 17 bases between the two ends. CDR3 size: 17 residues. Germline CDR1 reads MRHNA; CDR2 reads SNTAGT. The CDR3 loop reads CASSARGYGESTDTQYF. The DNA of the CDR3 is TGTGCCAGCAGTGCCCGCGGGTATGGAGAAAGCACAGATACGCAGTATTTT.

V and J are TRBV7-2 and TRBJ2-7; 8 bases line up with TRBD1. The CDR3 extends over 14 amino acids. V dropped 1 base and J dropped 3; count of bases not matched to a gene: 2. Germline CDR1 is SGHTA and CDR2 is FQGNSA. The DNA of the CDR3 is TGTGCCAGCAGCTTAGGGACAGGGTTCTACGAGCAGTACTTC. Protein sequence: CASSLGTGFYEQYF.

The chain combines TRBV24-1 with TRBJ1-3; TRBD1 agrees at 8 bases. V shed 4 bases and J 16 bases; nucleotides not matched to a gene: 8. The V gene's germline CDR1 is KGHDR and CDR2 SFDVKD. This CDR3 comprises 12 residues. CDR3 sequence (DNA): TGTGCCACCAGTGAAGGAGGGGACAGGCTTTATTTT. Translating gives CATSEGGDRLYF.